This TCR beta chain is drawn from a study of identical twins. Study-wide results and limits: Within cord blood, abundant beta clonotypes carried fewer insertions, but memory repertoires showed no such trend. Analyses of zero insertions could, in part, be confounded by invariant MAIT and iNKT cells. When twins shared out-of-frame alpha sequences, those sequences had excess low generation probability.

The table lists this clonotype with a few counts. The antigen is not known. A universal primer site was incorporated via template switching, and the cDNA contained unique molecular identifiers. Each CDR3 protein is one row after TCRdb ran MiXCR on the 5' RACE reads. The sample consists of roughly 1,500,000 distinct CDR3 sequences, around 29% of them appearing once. Sequencing used cord blood. This sequence was found in a newborn girl in good health.

The CDR3 region has the DNA TGTGCCAGCAGCTTGTATTTTGACGGAACTAACTCCTACAATGAGCAGTTCTTC. It codes for CASSLYFDGTNSYNEQFF. The chain uses TRBV14 and TRBJ2-1; D uncertain. The CDR3 totals 18 residues. Germline V gives CDR1 SGHDN, CDR2 FVKESK. Trimming pared 5 bases from V and 0 bases from J, leaving 20 bases between.